The 27 T cell receptor beta chains below all came from one sample that was sequenced in a study of PD-L1 blockade in urothelial cancer. The time point: peripheral blood 6 weeks after treatment start. Profiling relied on immunoSEQ multiplex PCR, and the TCRdb table lists in-frame clones only, not all of them. The sample shows some 110,000 clones, around 89% of them seen only once. Sequenced material: PBMCs, taken around atezolizumab (anti-PD-L1) treatment. Receptors originate from a man in his 60s with urothelial cancer.

CDR3 in amino acids: CASSVWSLGGEPRYGYTF. CDR3 in DNA: TGTGCCAGCAGCGTATGGAGCCTGGGAGGGGAGCCCCGATATGGCTACACCTTC. The chain recombines TRBV9 with TRBJ1-2; weak D call: TRBD1 (5 bases). Trimming shortened V by 1 base and J by 5 bases, and 24 bases separated the two germline ends. CDR3 length equals 18 residues. Germline assignment: CDR1 SGDLS and CDR2 YYNGEE.

The genes are TRBV27 and TRBJ1-1, with D perhaps matching TRBD1 (6 bases). Trimming took off 6 bases at V and 5 bases at J, with 10 bases between the two ends. Germline CDR1 is MNHEY and CDR2 is SMNVEV (reference sequence). The CDR3 contains 12 residues. The CDR3 region has the DNA TGTGCCAGCAGACAGGGTGGGACTGAAGCTTTCTTT. It encodes CASRQGGTEAFF.

DNA of the CDR3: TGTGCCAGCAGCGTAGCTAGCGGGGGCACTGAAGCTTTCTTT. The encoded protein is CASSVASGGTEAFF. The chain recombines TRBV9 with TRBJ1-1; tentative D call: TRBD1 (5 bases). The germline gives CDR1 SGDLS, CDR2 YYNGEE. This CDR3 spans 14 amino acids. Trimming cost V 0 bases and J 4 bases, with 10 bases left between them.

The chain employs TRBV18 and TRBJ2-7, with D maybe TRBD1 (6 bases). Germline CDR1 KGHSH, CDR2 LQKENI. This CDR3 region has 14 residues. Trimming took 6 bases from V and 2 from J, leaving 14 bases between them. CDR3 sequence (DNA): TGTGCCAGCTCGGGAACAGGGTCGGCCTACGAGCAGTACTTC. This codes for CASSGTGSAYEQYF. Full variable domain (rest looked up from reference TRBV18 and TRBJ2-7): NAGVMQNPRHLVRRRGQEARLRCSPMKGHSHVYWYRQLPEEGLKFMVYLQKENIIDESGMPKERFSAEFPKEGPSILRIQQVVRGDSAAYFCASSGTGSAYEQYFGPGTRLTVT.

Notes on this clone: One junction end disagrees with the germline gene, perhaps due to a read error. The chain joins TRBV5-1 to TRBJ1-6, with 9 bases aligning to TRBD1. Germline CDR1 is SGHRS and CDR2 is YFSETQ. The CDR3 covers 15 residues. The CDR3 coding sequence is TGTGCCAGCAGCTTGGGGAGACAGGGGGGATCACCCCTCCACTTT. Residues: CASSLGRQGGSPLHF.

This clone appeared a single time. The V and J genes are TRBV7-2 and TRBJ1-2; D possibly corresponds to TRBD1 (5 bases). V lost 1 base, J lost 7 bases, and 19 bases lay in between. The CDR3 runs to 16 residues. Per the germline V gene, CDR1 is SGHTA and CDR2 is FQGNSA. The CDR3 DNA reads as TGTGCCAGCAGCTTAGACCTACTGGGCCAGGGAGGTGGCTACACCTTC. Amino acid sequence: CASSLDLLGQGGGYTF.

The gene calls are TRBV5-1 and TRBJ2-3, with D possibly TRBD1 on 6 matching bases. Germline assignment: CDR1 SGHRS and CDR2 YFSETQ. Trimming left V 6 bases short and J 6 bases short, with 14 bases between. CDR3 length: 13 amino acids. This chain's CDR3 is CASNTQGSDTQYF. The DNA for the CDR3 is TGCGCCAGCAACACACAGGGTTCGGATACGCAGTATTTT. The entire variable domain, with the rest obtained from reference TRBV5-1 and TRBJ2-3, is as follows: KAGVTQTPRYLIKTRGQQVTLSCSPISGHRSVSWYQQTPGQGLQFLFEYFSETQRNKGNFPGRFSGRQFSNSRSEMNVSTLELGDSALYLCASNTQGSDTQYFGPGTRLTVL.

This clone has a single count. This rearrangement joins TRBV28 to TRBJ1-2; D may be TRBD1 (6 bases). V gave up 6 bases and J gave up 4 bases, with 12 bases separating them. The CDR3 has 13 amino acids. The germline V gene has CDR1 MDHEN and CDR2 SYDVKM. The CDR3 sequence: CASRETGIYGYTF. The DNA of the CDR3 is TGTGCCAGCAGAGAAACAGGGATCTATGGCTACACCTTC.

This chain links TRBV18 with TRBJ2-7, with 7 bases identical to TRBD1. CDR1 and CDR2 (germline): KGHSH, LQKENI. V gave up 8 bases and J gave up 6 bases; unmatched junction bases: 13. CDR3 length equals 14 residues. The CDR3 nucleotides are TGTGCCAGCGGGGCGACAGGGACAACGGGCGAGCAGTACTTC. Protein product: CASGATGTTGEQYF. Using reference TRBV18 and TRBJ2-7 for the parts outside the CDR3, the full variable domain is NAGVMQNPRHLVRRRGQEARLRCSPMKGHSHVYWYRQLPEEGLKFMVYLQKENIIDESGMPKERFSAEFPKEGPSILRIQQVVRGDSAAYFCASGATGTTGEQYFGPGTRLTVT.

On this clone itself: Within the sample, other DNA sequences also encode this same CDR3. This chain uses TRBV6-5 with TRBJ1-6; 8 bases match TRBD1. With V trimmed by 6 bases and J by 10 bases, 8 bases remained unmatched. The V gene's germline CDR1 is MNHEY and CDR2 SVGAGI. CDR3 size: 14 residues. CDR3 amino acids: CASRTTGVDSPLHF. The CDR3 DNA is TGTGCCAGCAGAACGACAGGGGTGGACTCACCCCTCCACTTT.

The sample holds one count of this clone. The chain couples TRBV4-3 to TRBJ2-7; 11 bases map to TRBD2. V shed 2 bases, J shed 6 bases, and the junction held 3 bases outside the gene matches. CDR3 length: 14 residues. Germline CDR1 is LGHNA and CDR2 is YSLEER. Written as DNA, the CDR3 is TGCGCCAGCAGCCAACAAGGGACTAGCGGCGAGCAGTACTTC. Protein product: CASSQQGTSGEQYF.

The CDR3 spells CASSSRQRGGYEQFF. CDR3 nucleotides: TGTGCCAGCAGTAGTAGGCAGCGGGGGGGTTATGAGCAGTTCTTC. The chain joins TRBV6-1 to TRBJ2-1, with TRBD2 matching over 10 bases. Germline V lookup: CDR1 MNHNS, CDR2 SASEGT. This CDR3 region has 15 residues. V was clipped by 5 bases and J by 8 bases; unmatched bases: 9.

V usage is TRBV28 and J usage is TRBJ1-5; D unclear. The CDR3 totals 17 residues. CDR1 and CDR2 (germline): MDHEN, SYDVKM. V lost 5 bases and J 5 bases, leaving 22 bases between the germline ends. The CDR3 DNA is TGTGCCAGCAGTCGCCCAACCAAGTCGTTTCAGGATCAGCCCCAGCATTTT. As protein: CASSRPTKSFQDQPQHF.

The chain recombines TRBV5-5 with TRBJ2-1; D is perhaps TRBD2 (6 bases). The CDR3 extends over 16 amino acids. Trimming cost V 4 bases and J 2 bases, with 16 bases left between them. Looked up from germline, CDR1 is SGHKS and CDR2 is YYEKEE (reference sequence). This CDR3 reads CASSDLLAVPYNEQFF. The DNA of the CDR3 is TGTGCCAGCAGCGACCTATTAGCGGTCCCCTACAATGAGCAGTTCTTC.

The gene calls are TRBV27 and TRBJ1-4, with D unclear. V lost 3 bases to trimming and J lost 3 bases, with 11 bases between them. The CDR3 extends over 15 amino acids. Germline loops: CDR1 MNHEY, CDR2 SMNVEV (reference sequence). CDR3 residues: CASSFSGGPNEKLFF. CDR3 nucleotide sequence: TGTGCCAGCAGTTTTTCCGGCGGTCCTAATGAAAAACTGTTTTTT.

The chain carries TRBV23-1 and TRBJ2-4; possibly TRBD2 for D (6 bases). TRBV23-1 is marked as an open reading frame, function uncertain. CDR3 length equals 17 residues. V was cut by 4 bases and J by 5 bases, with 21 bases left in between. The CDR3 sequence: CASSLSPHGTWQNIQYF. For the CDR3, the DNA is TGCGCCAGCAGTCTTTCTCCCCACGGGACTTGGCAAAACATTCAGTACTTC.

This chain joins TRBV7-9 and TRBJ1-5; D gene unclear. The CDR3 runs 13 residues. With 5 bases removed from V and 3 bases from J, the gap between germline ends came to 8 bases. Germline V gives CDR1 SEHNR, CDR2 FQNEAQ (reference sequence). CDR3 sequence reads: CASSRGFNQPQHF. The CDR3, as DNA: TGTGCCAGCAGCCGGGGTTTCAATCAGCCCCAGCATTTT.

The chain carries TRBV29-1 and TRBJ1-2; 8 bases agree with TRBD1. Trimming removed 6 bases from V and 1 base from J; junction bases left unmatched: 7. CDR1 is SQVTM, CDR2 ANQGSEA, per germline. This CDR3 spans 14 amino acids. Here the CDR3 DNA reads TGCAGCGTCTCCCTACAGGGGGATAACTATGGCTACACCTTC. Translating it yields CSVSLQGDNYGYTF.

The genes are TRBV2 and TRBJ1-1; 10 bases match TRBD1. The V gene's germline CDR1 is SNHLY and CDR2 FYNNEI. There are 15 residues in the CDR3. V gave up 1 base and J gave up 4 bases; unmatched junction bases: 3. The CDR3 DNA sequence: TGTGCCAGCAGTGAAGAACGGACAGGGGGCACTGAAGCTTTCTTT. Encoded protein: CASSEERTGGTEAFF.

The chain links TRBV7-3 to TRBJ2-1; possibly TRBD2 for D (5 bases). The CDR3 is 14 amino acids. The germline gives CDR1 SGHTA, CDR2 FQGTGA. With 3 bases removed from V and 3 bases from J, the gap between germline ends came to 9 bases. The CDR3 DNA follows: TGTGCCAGCAGCTTCTCGGGGAACTACAATGAGCAGTTCTTC. Its translation: CASSFSGNYNEQFF.

The genes are TRBV5-4 and TRBJ2-3; TRBD1 is a possible D gene (6 bases). The germline V gene encodes CDR1 SGHNT and CDR2 YYREEE (reference sequence). The CDR3 runs 16 residues. Trimming took off 0 bases at V and 2 bases at J, with 13 bases between the two ends. CDR3 nucleotides: TGTGCCAGCAGCTTGGGACAGGCGAGGGACACAGATACGCAGTATTTT. The encoded protein is CASSLGQARDTDTQYF.

The chain recombines TRBV6-5 with TRBJ1-5; the D gene is possibly TRBD1 (5 bases). Looked up from germline, CDR1 is MNHEY and CDR2 is SVGAGI. Trimming pared 5 bases from V and 4 bases from J, leaving 12 bases between. The CDR3 has 14 residues. CDR3 sequence (DNA): TGTGCCAGCAGTACCCGACAGCCGAATCAGCCCCAGCATTTT. Translating gives CASSTRQPNQPQHF.

This clone was picked up a small number of times. The V gene is TRBV7-9, the J gene TRBJ1-2; D is undetermined. Per the germline V gene, CDR1 is SEHNR and CDR2 is FQNEAQ (reference sequence). V lost 3 bases to trimming and J lost 0 bases, with 5 bases between them. The CDR3 covers 13 residues. The CDR3 sequence is CASSFTPNYGYTF. The CDR3 DNA sequence: TGTGCCAGCAGCTTTACACCTAACTATGGCTACACCTTC.

This sequence joins TRBV6-1 and TRBJ1-2, with a weak D call TRBD1 (5 bases). Between the trimmed V and J ends, which lost 1 base and 2 bases, there was a span of 11 bases. The V gene's germline CDR1 is MNHNS and CDR2 SASEGT. CDR3 length equals 15 residues. In DNA form, the CDR3 reads TGTGCCAGCAGTGAAGAGTTAGGGGCGAACTATGGCTACACCTTC. Protein sequence: CASSEELGANYGYTF.

This chain connects TRBV7-2 to TRBJ2-7; D is perhaps TRBD2 (5 bases). V dropped 5 bases and J dropped 2 bases, with 19 bases sitting between them. Germline values: CDR1 SGHTA, CDR2 FQGNSA. The CDR3 spans 16 residues. CDR3 coding DNA: TGTGCCAGCAGCCCCTTTGGGCAGGTGACTACCTACGAGCAGTACTTC. Its protein is CASSPFGQVTTYEQYF.

The CDR3 reads CAISEKSRGAGTEAFF. Written as DNA, the CDR3 is TGTGCCATCAGTGAGAAGAGCAGGGGGGCTGGCACTGAAGCTTTCTTT. This chain uses TRBV10-3 with TRBJ1-1; TRBD1 agrees at 7 bases. The trim removed 2 bases at V and 4 bases at J, leaving 10 bases unmatched. From germline, CDR1 is ENHRY and CDR2 SYGVKD. The CDR3 totals 16 residues.

The chain links TRBV28 to TRBJ1-1; weak D call: TRBD1 (6 bases). Germline V gene data show CDR1 as MDHEN and CDR2 as SYDVKM. V gave up 2 bases and J gave up 0 bases, with 7 bases separating them. The CDR3 has 14 amino acids. The CDR3 DNA sequence: TGTGCCAGCAGTTTACAGGGGTTGAACACTGAAGCTTTCTTT. Amino acid sequence: CASSLQGLNTEAFF.